This T cell receptor beta chain was obtained from a study of T cells after yellow fever vaccination. TCRdb called the 5' RACE reads again in MiXCR, with one record for every CDR3 protein. The repertoire includes about 260,000 distinct CDR3 sequences, about 5.2% of them detected once, and more than 3% sits in the top ten. This CDR3 is built from 14 residues. V shed 2 bases and J 4 bases; nucleotides not matched to a gene: 3. Germline V gene data show CDR1 as SGHTA and CDR2 as FQGNSA. The sample here was CD4+ T cells sorted from PBMCs, taken on the day of the yellow fever booster vaccination. The V call is TRBV7-2, the J call TRBJ1-1, with 8 bases fitting TRBD1. The receptor comes from a man aged 18-30 years who received the YFV17D yellow fever vaccine. This chain's CDR3 is CASSLQGAGTEAFF. The CDR3 coding sequence is TGTGCCAGCAGCTTACAGGGGGCGGGCACTGAAGCTTTCTTT. The entire variable domain, with the rest obtained from reference TRBV7-2 and TRBJ1-1, is as follows: GAGVSQSPSNKVTEKGKDVELRCDPISGHTALYWYRQSLGQGLEFLIYFQGNSAPDKSGLPSDRFSAERTGGSVSTLTIQRTQQEDSAVYLCASSLQGAGTEAFFGQGTRLTVV.